This T cell receptor (beta chain) was captured by sequencing in a study of T cells in Graves' hyperthyroidism and ophthalmopathy. The CDR3 runs 19 residues. CDR1 and CDR2 (germline): WSHSY, SAAADI. The V gene end was trimmed by 0 bases and the J gene end by 2 bases; junction bases not matched to a gene: 6. Using RNA transcripts as the source, TCR beta CDR3 regions were amplified. TCR CDR3 regions were first amplified by RT-PCR with HTBI primers. One entry per CDR3 protein, called by TCRdb with MiXCR from the multiplex PCR reads. The profile shows hundreds of thousands of distinct CDR3 sequences, around 20% of them singletons.

The V gene is TRBV10-2, the J gene TRBJ2-6; 11 bases align to TRBD1. The source material was blood. The sequence derives from a woman aged 45-60 years with Graves' hyperthyroidism that later progressed to Graves' ophthalmopathy. The CDR3 DNA is TGCGCCAGCAGTGAGTCGACTGGACAGGGGGCGCCTGGGGCCAACGTCCTGACTTTC. Protein product: CASSESTGQGAPGANVLTF.